This T cell receptor beta chain was captured by sequencing in a study of T cell responses to AZD1222 COVID-19 vaccine. The table came from immunoSEQ multiplex PCR; TCRdb's copy has only in-frame clones and leaves some out. The table includes 80,000 to 100,000 clones, around 84% detected once. Germline values: CDR1 LNHDA, CDR2 SQIVND (reference sequence). This CDR3 is built from 13 residues. Trimming removed 4 bases from V and 4 bases from J, with 8 bases in between. This TCR was recovered from an adult who received the AZD1222 COVID-19 vaccine. V is TRBV19 and J is TRBJ2-1; D is perhaps TRBD1 (5 bases). The specimen comprised peripheral blood, sampled 28 days after the second AZD1222 dose. The CDR3 sequence is CASSTDSYNEQFF. CDR3 nucleotide sequence: TGTGCCAGTAGTACAGACAGTTACAATGAGCAGTTCTTC.